This entry features one T cell receptor beta chain sequence. TCRdb reprocessed the 5' RACE reads via MiXCR and lists one record per CDR3 protein. Of approximately 120,000 distinct CDR3 sequences listed, about 16% were seen once; the top ten hold about a fifth. The data were taken from a study of early T cells in non-severe SARS-CoV-2 infection. This CDR3 is 11 amino acids long. Per the germline V gene, CDR1 is SQVTM and CDR2 is ANQGSEA. Trimming cost V 7 bases and J 6 bases, with 10 bases left between them. Sequencing was performed on whole blood. J is TRBJ2-1 and V is TRBV29-1; D not certain. This receptor was identified in an adult who was a healthcare worker with PCR-confirmed SARS-CoV-2 infection or an uninfected control (not recorded which). The CDR3: CSASTVNEQFF. The CDR3 DNA reads as TGCAGCGCTAGTACAGTCAATGAGCAGTTCTTC.